This TCR beta chain emerged from a study of T cell responses to AZD1222 COVID-19 vaccine. This clone was picked up one time. Antigen specificity is unknown. Clones were read by immunoSEQ multiplex PCR, and TCRdb kept only the in-frame ones, dropping some. The sample has 150,000 to 200,000 clones, less than 95% seen once; the top ten hold about 6%. Overall study findings and caveats: AZD1222 recipients seropositive at baseline numbered only six or seven. Spike-specific TCR repertoires showed rising breadth and depth after two AZD1222 doses. Donors, mostly white British, included more females; clonal diversity was possibly underestimated. Sampling that yielded the repertoires occurred only after the peak T cell response.

This sequence was found in an adult who received the AZD1222 COVID-19 vaccine. This material consisted of peripheral blood, taken 28 days after the second AZD1222 dose.

As DNA, the CDR3 is TGTGCCAGTAGTACTAGTCAGTCCGAGACAGGGACTAGGATCTATGGCTACACCTTC. Translated, it gives CASSTSQSETGTRIYGYTF. The chain employs TRBV19 and TRBJ1-2, with 7 positions matching TRBD1. The germline V gene has CDR1 LNHDA and CDR2 SQIVND (reference sequence). The CDR3 has 19 amino acids. V shed 4 bases and J 4 bases; nucleotides not matched to a gene: 21.